This TCR beta chain was recorded in a study of tumor-infiltrating lymphocytes in primary liver carcinoma. With respect to this clonotype: A much larger clonotype is one base distant, so this may be a read error.

This CDR3 has 16 amino acids. Germline CDR1 is LGHNA and CDR2 is YNFKEQ. The authors took blood RNA from unsorted whole blood and also extracted germline DNA. cDNA specific to TCR beta was made from 500 ng of total RNA, with a constant-region primer employed for priming. Three nested multiplex PCR rounds, a slightly modified ARM-PCR, produced the libraries for TCR beta. Researchers ran the first two PCR rounds for ten to eleven cycles each with TRBV1-TRBV30 forward primers and a C-beta reverse primer. Each CDR3 protein gets one entry after TCRdb re-called the multiplex PCR reads with MiXCR. The sample has some 320,000 distinct CDR3 sequences, approximately 60% seen once.

The receptor was derived from a man aged 40-49 years with primary liver carcinoma and hepatitis B virus infection. The genes are TRBV4-2 and TRBJ2-2, with TRBD2 identical over 8 bases. The sample taken for sequencing was peripheral blood. CDR3 in amino acids: CASSQSMAGGTGKLFF. In DNA form, the CDR3 reads TGTGCCAGCAGCCAATCAATGGCGGGAGGTACCGGGAAGCTGTTTTTT.